These 16 T cell receptor beta chains share one sample of origin, sequenced in a study of cytomegalovirus exposure and HLA in healthy donors. Sequencing used immunoSEQ multiplex PCR; TCRdb keeps in-frame clones, though not all of them. There are about 110,000 clones in the sample; approximately 86% occur only once, and roughly 3% lies in the top ten. Sequences were obtained from PBMCs. All receptors come from a young woman in good health and CMV-seronegative.

This rearrangement joins TRBV6-1 to TRBJ1-6; the D gene is possibly TRBD1 (5 bases). Germline CDR1 MNHNS, CDR2 SASEGT. The CDR3 is made up of 12 amino acids. V was shortened by 8 bases and J by 9 bases, with 11 bases between the two germline ends. CDR3 protein: CASREGSSPLHF. Here the CDR3 DNA reads TGTGCCAGCCGGGAGGGGAGTTCACCCCTCCACTTT.

This chain connects TRBV19 to TRBJ1-2; D ambiguous. The germline CDR1 and CDR2 sequences are LNHDA and SQIVND (reference sequence). The length of the CDR3 is 15 residues. V shed 9 bases and J shed 0 bases, with 17 bases lying between them. CDR3 loop: CASLKAARANYGYTF. DNA for the CDR3: TGTGCCAGCCTGAAGGCGGCCCGAGCTAACTATGGCTACACCTTC.

The chain has TRBV14 and TRBJ2-1; TRBD2 agrees at 13 bases. Trimming at V came to 5 bases and at J to 9 bases, leaving 10 bases not matched to a gene. Per germline, CDR1 SGHDN and CDR2 FVKESK. The CDR3 is 16 amino acids. The CDR3 nucleotides are TGTGCCAGCAGCTTTCGACTAGCGGGGGGCCGGAGTGAGCAGTTCTTC. It encodes CASSFRLAGGRSEQFF. The variable domain in full, with the rest retrieved from reference TRBV14 and TRBJ2-1, is EAGVTQFPSHSVIEKGQTVTLRCDPISGHDNLYWYRRVMGKEIKFLLHFVKESKQDESGMPNNRFLAERTGGTYSTLKVQPAELEDSGVYFCASSFRLAGGRSEQFFGPGTRLTVL.

The genes are TRBV6-1 and TRBJ1-1; D perhaps matches TRBD1 (5 bases). V was clipped by 2 bases and J by 11 bases, with 6 bases between them. In germline, CDR1 is MNHNS, CDR2 SASEGT. This CDR3 has 10 residues. The CDR3 region has the DNA TGTGCCAGCAGTGAACGGGGGGCTTTCTTT. It yields the protein CASSERGAFF.

The genes are TRBV7-9 and TRBJ1-1; no reliable D call. CDR1 SEHNR and CDR2 FQNEAQ come from the germline V gene (reference sequence). This CDR3 contains 15 residues. V shed 1 base and J shed 0 bases, with 9 bases lying between them. CDR3 sequence reads: CASSLEAGMNTEAFF. CDR3 bases: TGTGCCAGCAGCTTAGAGGCGGGCATGAACACTGAAGCTTTCTTT.

The chain combines TRBV7-9 with TRBJ1-4; D remains ambiguous. Germline-derived CDR1 and CDR2 are SEHNR and FQNEAQ (reference sequence). V lost 4 bases and J lost 0, with 9 bases in between. The CDR3 length is 15 residues. The CDR3 DNA reads as TGTGCCAGCAGCTCCCTAGATGCAACTAATGAAAAACTGTTTTTT. Translated: CASSSLDATNEKLFF.

The rearrangement links TRBV20-1 to TRBJ2-1; weak D call: TRBD1 (6 bases). The CDR3 contains 11 residues. V shed 6 bases and J shed 7 bases, with 10 bases lying between them. CDR1 DFQATT and CDR2 SNEGSKA come from the germline V gene (reference sequence). CDR3 bases: TGCAGTGCCACAGGGTTAAATGAGCAGTTCTTC. Translating it yields CSATGLNEQFF.

This clone was observed a few times. The J gene is TRBJ2-4, the V gene TRBV27; D possibly corresponds to TRBD2 (6 bases). Germline CDR1 MNHEY, CDR2 SMNVEV (reference sequence). The CDR3 has 12 amino acids. V shed 5 bases and J shed 6 bases, with 8 bases lying between them. For the CDR3, the DNA is TGTGCCAGCAGTCCCGGGGGAAACATTCAGTACTTC. Encoded protein: CASSPGGNIQYF.

The V call is TRBV2, the J call TRBJ1-2, with 7 bases aligning to TRBD1. Unmatched junction bases numbered 7, after V lost 10 bases and J lost 2 bases. Germline CDR1 SNHLY, CDR2 FYNNEI. There are 13 residues in the CDR3. CDR3 sequence: CANSRGQNYGYTF. Here the CDR3 DNA reads TGTGCCAACTCGAGGGGGCAAAACTATGGCTACACCTTC.

The genes are TRBV5-1 and TRBJ2-1; the D is unclear. Trimming cost V 0 bases and J 4 bases, with 8 bases left between them. In germline, CDR1 is SGHRS, CDR2 YFSETQ. CDR3 length: 14 residues. The CDR3 protein is CASSLVTAYNEQFF. The CDR3 nucleotides are TGCGCCAGCAGCTTGGTAACAGCTTACAATGAGCAGTTCTTC.

This chain joins TRBV7-9 and TRBJ1-6, with TRBD1 matching 9 bases. V shed 5 bases, J shed 10 bases, and the junction held 9 bases outside the gene matches. CDR3 length: 15 amino acids. Looked up from germline, CDR1 is SEHNR and CDR2 is FQNEAQ (reference sequence). CDR3 amino acids: CASSPVGGQGSPLHF. The CDR3 DNA reads as TGTGCCAGCAGCCCAGTAGGGGGACAGGGATCACCCCTCCACTTT.

The V call is TRBV19, the J call TRBJ1-5; D gene ambiguous. This CDR3 contains 13 residues. Trimming removed 7 bases from V and 5 bases from J, with 12 bases in between. Per the germline V gene, CDR1 is LNHDA and CDR2 is SQIVND (reference sequence). CDR3 DNA sequence: TGTGCCAGTACGATATCGAGGGATCAGCCCCAGCATTTT. It is translated as CASTISRDQPQHF.

The rearrangement joins TRBV29-1 to TRBJ2-7; 10 bases align to TRBD1. Germline-derived CDR1 and CDR2 are SQVTM and ANQGSEA. The CDR3 spans 13 residues. Germline trimming cut 5 bases from V and 7 bases from J; bases unmatched to any gene: 8. The CDR3 reads CSVWSGQGEEQYF. CDR3 coding DNA: TGCAGCGTTTGGAGCGGACAGGGGGAAGAGCAGTACTTC.

The CDR3, as DNA: TGCGCCAGCAGCGTACCCGGGTTAAACAATGAGCAGTTCTTC. This codes for CASSVPGLNNEQFF. This sequence joins TRBV5-1 and TRBJ2-1; D call uncertain. The CDR3 is made up of 14 amino acids. Trimming shortened V by 4 bases and J by 5 bases, and 13 bases separated the two germline ends. CDR1 is SGHRS, CDR2 YFSETQ, per germline.

The chain employs TRBV9 and TRBJ1-2; D perhaps matches TRBD1 (6 bases). Germline CDR1 is SGDLS and CDR2 is YYNGEE. V lost 4 bases, J lost 7 bases, and 14 bases lay in between. The CDR3 runs 13 residues. The CDR3: CASSKDSPIGYTF. The CDR3 nucleotides are TGTGCCAGCAGCAAGGACAGCCCCATTGGCTACACCTTC.

J is TRBJ1-1 and V is TRBV5-1, with 8 bases lining up with TRBD1. The CDR3 runs 13 residues. Trimming at V came to 1 base and at J to 8 bases, leaving 4 bases not matched to a gene. CDR1 and CDR2 from the germline V gene are SGHRS and YFSETQ. CDR3 bases: TGCGCCAGCAGCTTGAACAGGGGGACCGAAGCTTTCTTT. It codes for CASSLNRGTEAFF.